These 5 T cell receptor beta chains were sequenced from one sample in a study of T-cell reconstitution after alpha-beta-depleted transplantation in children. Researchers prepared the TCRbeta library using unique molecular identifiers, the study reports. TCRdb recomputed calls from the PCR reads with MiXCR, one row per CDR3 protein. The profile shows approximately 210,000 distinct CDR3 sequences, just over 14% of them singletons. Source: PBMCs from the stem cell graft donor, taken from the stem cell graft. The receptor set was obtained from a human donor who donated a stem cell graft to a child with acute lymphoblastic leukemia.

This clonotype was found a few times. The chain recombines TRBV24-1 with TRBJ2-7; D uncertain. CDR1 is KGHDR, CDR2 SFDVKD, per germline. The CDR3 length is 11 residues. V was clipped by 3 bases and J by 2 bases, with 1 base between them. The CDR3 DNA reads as TGTGCCACCAGTGATGCCTACGAGCAGTACTTC. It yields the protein CATSDAYEQYF.

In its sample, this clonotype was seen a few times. The CDR3 coding sequence is TGCAGTGCGTCGTTAGGCCCTCCGAGATCTGGAAACACCATATATTTT. Its translation is CSASLGPPRSGNTIYF. The chain employs TRBV20-1 and TRBJ1-3; no firm D call. This CDR3 comprises 16 residues. V was shortened by 6 bases and J by 1 base, with 19 bases between the two germline ends. Germline V gene data show CDR1 as DFQATT and CDR2 as SNEGSKA (reference sequence).

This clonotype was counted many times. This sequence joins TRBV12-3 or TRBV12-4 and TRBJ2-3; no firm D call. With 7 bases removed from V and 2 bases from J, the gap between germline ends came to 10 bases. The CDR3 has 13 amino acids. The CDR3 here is CASNPVTTDTQYF. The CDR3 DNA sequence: TGTGCCAGCAACCCCGTTACCACAGATACGCAGTATTTT.

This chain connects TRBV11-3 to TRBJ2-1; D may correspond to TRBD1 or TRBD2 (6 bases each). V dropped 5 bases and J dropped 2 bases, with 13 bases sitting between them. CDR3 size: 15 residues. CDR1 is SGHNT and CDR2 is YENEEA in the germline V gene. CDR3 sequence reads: CASSLLGGPYNEQFF. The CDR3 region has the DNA TGTGCCAGCAGCCTACTGGGGGGCCCCTACAATGAGCAGTTCTTC.

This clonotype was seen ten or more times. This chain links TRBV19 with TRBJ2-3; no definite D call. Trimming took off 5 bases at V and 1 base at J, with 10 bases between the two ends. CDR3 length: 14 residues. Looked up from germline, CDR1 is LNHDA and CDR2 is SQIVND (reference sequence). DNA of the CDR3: TGTGCCAGTAGTGCGGTCTTTGGCACAGATACGCAGTATTTT. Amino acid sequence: CASSAVFGTDTQYF.